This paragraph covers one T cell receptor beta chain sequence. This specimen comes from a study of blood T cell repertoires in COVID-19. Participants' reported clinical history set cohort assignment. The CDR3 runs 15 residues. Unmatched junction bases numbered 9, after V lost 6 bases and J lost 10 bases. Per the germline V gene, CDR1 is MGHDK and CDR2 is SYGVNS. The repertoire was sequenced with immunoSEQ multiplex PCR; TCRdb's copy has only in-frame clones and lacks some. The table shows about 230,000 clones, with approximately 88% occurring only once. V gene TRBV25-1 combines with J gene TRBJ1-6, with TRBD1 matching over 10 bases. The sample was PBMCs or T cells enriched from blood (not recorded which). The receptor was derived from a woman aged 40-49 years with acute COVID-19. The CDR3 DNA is TGTGCCAGCAGGGCCGACAGGGGGCGAGACTCACCCCTCCACTTT. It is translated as CASRADRGRDSPLHF.